This T cell receptor (beta chain) originates from a study of PD-1 blockade in mismatch repair-deficient tumors. Findings and limits, study-wide: Rapid post-treatment expansion, then contraction, generally preceding radiologic response, marked tumor-resident clones.

All patients were mismatch repair deficient, assessed by either PCR or immunohistochemistry. The TCR-sequenced patients were three responders to pembrolizumab. Comment on this clone: Its antigen is as yet unknown.

TCRdb's copy holds only in-frame clones and misses some; the assay was immunoSEQ multiplex PCR. The table includes about 79,000 clones, 80% to 90% detected once. Trimming cost V 1 base and J 7 bases; bases outside gene matches: 23. The CDR3 is made up of 21 amino acids. Looked up from germline, CDR1 is LGHNA and CDR2 is YSLEER. The TCR was taken from an adult with mismatch repair-deficient cancer. Sequences were derived from peripheral blood, sampled 44 weeks after starting pembrolizumab. The V gene is TRBV4-3, the J gene TRBJ1-2; 11 bases agree with TRBD1. This chain's CDR3 is CASSQVVSMATRGGTGGGYTF. The CDR3, as DNA: TGCGCCAGCAGCCAAGTTGTCTCTATGGCTACACGAGGGGGGACAGGGGGTGGCTACACCTTC.